The subject of this entry is one T cell receptor beta chain. Its antigen is undetermined. This sample stems from a study of T cells in Graves' hyperthyroidism and ophthalmopathy. TCR beta CDR3 region amplification was performed from RNA transcripts. Primed by the HTBI set, a first-round RT-PCR was run on the TCR CDR3. TCRdb fed the multiplex PCR reads into MiXCR, producing one record per CDR3 protein. The sample consists of about 410,000 distinct CDR3 sequences, 14% to 15% of them appearing once. Study-wide points: Blood shared most expanded thyroid clonotypes above 0.001.

The germline gives CDR1 LNHDA, CDR2 SQIVND (reference sequence). This CDR3 is built from 16 residues. V dropped 3 bases and J dropped 9 bases, with 18 bases sitting between them. This clonotype was obtained from a man younger than 35 with Graves' ophthalmopathy. The sequenced material came from blood. The chain recombines TRBV19 with TRBJ1-6, with D unclear. DNA for the CDR3: TGTGCCAGTAGTATGGCCTCGGAACGAAAAGGTTCACCCCTCCACTTT. It encodes CASSMASERKGSPLHF.